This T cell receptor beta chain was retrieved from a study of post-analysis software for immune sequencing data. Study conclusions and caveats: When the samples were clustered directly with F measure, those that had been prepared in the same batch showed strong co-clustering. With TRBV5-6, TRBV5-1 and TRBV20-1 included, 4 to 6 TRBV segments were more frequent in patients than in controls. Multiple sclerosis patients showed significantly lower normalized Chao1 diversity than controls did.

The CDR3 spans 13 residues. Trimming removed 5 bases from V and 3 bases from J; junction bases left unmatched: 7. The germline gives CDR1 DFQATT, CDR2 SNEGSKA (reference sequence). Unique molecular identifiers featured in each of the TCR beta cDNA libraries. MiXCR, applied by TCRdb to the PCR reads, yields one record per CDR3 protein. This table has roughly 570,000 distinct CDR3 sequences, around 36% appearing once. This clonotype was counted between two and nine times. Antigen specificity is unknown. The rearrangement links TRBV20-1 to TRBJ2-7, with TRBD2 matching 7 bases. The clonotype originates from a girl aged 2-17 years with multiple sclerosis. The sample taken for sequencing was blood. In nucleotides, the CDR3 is TGCAGTGCTGGGAGGGACGGACGCTACGAGCAGTACTTC. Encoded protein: CSAGRDGRYEQYF.